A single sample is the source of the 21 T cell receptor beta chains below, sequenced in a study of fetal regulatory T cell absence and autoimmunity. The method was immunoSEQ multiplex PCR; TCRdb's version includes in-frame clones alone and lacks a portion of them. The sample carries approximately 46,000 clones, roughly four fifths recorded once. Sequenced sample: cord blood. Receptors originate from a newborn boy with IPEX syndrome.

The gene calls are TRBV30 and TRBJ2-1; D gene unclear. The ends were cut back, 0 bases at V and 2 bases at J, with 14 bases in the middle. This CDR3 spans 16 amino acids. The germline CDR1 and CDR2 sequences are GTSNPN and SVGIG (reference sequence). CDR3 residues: CAWSVIPLKAYNEQFF. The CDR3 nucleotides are TGTGCCTGGAGTGTAATCCCTCTGAAGGCCTACAATGAGCAGTTCTTC.

CDR3 protein: CASTWVDVNTEAFF. The CDR3 DNA is TGTGCCAGCACCTGGGTAGACGTTAACACTGAAGCTTTCTTT. V gene TRBV6-1 combines with J gene TRBJ1-1; D gene ambiguous. CDR1 and CDR2 from the germline V gene are MNHNS and SASEGT. V was clipped by 7 bases and J by 2 bases, with 14 bases between them. The CDR3 consists of 14 residues.

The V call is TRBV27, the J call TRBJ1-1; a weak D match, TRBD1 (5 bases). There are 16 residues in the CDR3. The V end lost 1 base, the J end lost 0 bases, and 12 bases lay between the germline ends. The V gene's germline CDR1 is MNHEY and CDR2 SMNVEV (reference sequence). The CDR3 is CASSLWAGYLNTEAFF. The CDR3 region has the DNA TGTGCCAGCAGTTTATGGGCAGGGTACCTGAACACTGAAGCTTTCTTT.

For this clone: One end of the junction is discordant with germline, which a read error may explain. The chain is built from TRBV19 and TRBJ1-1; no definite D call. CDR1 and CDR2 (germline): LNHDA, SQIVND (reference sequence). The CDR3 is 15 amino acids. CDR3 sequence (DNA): TGTGCCAGTAGCCAAACCAGGAGACTGAACACTGAACCTTTCTTT. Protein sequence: CASSQTRRLNTEPFF.

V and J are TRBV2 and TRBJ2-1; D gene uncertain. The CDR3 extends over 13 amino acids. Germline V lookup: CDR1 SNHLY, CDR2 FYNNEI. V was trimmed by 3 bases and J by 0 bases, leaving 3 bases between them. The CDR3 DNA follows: TGTGCCAGCAGTGACAGCTCCTACAATGAGCAGTTCTTC. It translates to CASSDSSYNEQFF.

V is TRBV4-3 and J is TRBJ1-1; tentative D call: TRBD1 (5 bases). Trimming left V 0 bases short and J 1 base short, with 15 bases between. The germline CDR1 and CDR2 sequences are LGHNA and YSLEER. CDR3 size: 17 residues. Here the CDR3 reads CASSQEWGGRGNTEAFF. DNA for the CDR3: TGCGCCAGCAGCCAAGAATGGGGCGGAAGGGGGAACACTGAAGCTTTCTTT.

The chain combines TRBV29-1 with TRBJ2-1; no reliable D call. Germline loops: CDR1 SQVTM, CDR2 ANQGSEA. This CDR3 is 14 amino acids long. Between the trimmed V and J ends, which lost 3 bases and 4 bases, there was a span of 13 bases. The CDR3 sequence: CSVEGLTSYNEQFF. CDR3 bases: TGCAGCGTTGAGGGCCTGACATCTTACAATGAGCAGTTCTTC.

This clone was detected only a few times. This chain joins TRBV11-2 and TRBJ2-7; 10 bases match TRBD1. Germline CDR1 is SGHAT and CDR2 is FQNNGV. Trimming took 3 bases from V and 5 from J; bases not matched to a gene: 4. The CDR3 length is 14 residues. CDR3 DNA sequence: TGTGCCAGCAGCTTCGCCGGGACAGGGGACGAGCAGTACTTC. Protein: CASSFAGTGDEQYF.

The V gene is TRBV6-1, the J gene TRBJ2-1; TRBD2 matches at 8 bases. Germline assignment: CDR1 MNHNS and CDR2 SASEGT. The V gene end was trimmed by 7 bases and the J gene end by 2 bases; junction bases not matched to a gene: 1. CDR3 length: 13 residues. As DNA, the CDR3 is TGTGCCAGCACGGGGGGGGCCTACAATGAGCAGTTCTTC. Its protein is CASTGGAYNEQFF.

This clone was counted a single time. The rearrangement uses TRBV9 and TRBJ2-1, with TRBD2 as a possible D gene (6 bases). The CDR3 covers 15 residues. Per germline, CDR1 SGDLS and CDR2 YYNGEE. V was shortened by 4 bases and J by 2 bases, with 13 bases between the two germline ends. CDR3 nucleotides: TGTGCCAGCAGCTCCGGGGGTTCCCCCTACAATGAGCAGTTCTTC. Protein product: CASSSGGSPYNEQFF.

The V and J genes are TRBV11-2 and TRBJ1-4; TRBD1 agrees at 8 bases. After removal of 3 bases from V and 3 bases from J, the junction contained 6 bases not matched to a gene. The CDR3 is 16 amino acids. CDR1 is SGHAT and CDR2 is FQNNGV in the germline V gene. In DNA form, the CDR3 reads TGTGCCAGCAGCTTTGGGGACAGGTACTCTAATGAAAAACTGTTTTTT. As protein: CASSFGDRYSNEKLFF. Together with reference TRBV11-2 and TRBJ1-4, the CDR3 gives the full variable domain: EAGVAQSPRYKIIEKRQSVAFWCNPISGHATLYWYQQILGQGPKLLIQFQNNGVVDDSQLPKDRFSAERLKGVDSTLKIQPAKLEDSAVYLCASSFGDRYSNEKLFFGSGTQLSVL.

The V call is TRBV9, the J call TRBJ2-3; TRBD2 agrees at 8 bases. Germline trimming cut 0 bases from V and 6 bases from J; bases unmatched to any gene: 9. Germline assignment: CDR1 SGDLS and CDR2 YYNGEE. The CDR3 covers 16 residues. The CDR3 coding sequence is TGTGCCAGCAGCGTAGCTCCGGGAGGGCCTTGGGATACGCAGTATTTT. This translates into CASSVAPGGPWDTQYF.

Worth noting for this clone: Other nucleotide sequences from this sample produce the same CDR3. CDR3 DNA: TGCAGTGCTAGAGCGGCCTACGAGCAGTACTTC. Translation: CSARAAYEQYF. The chain links TRBV20-1 to TRBJ2-7; D not certain. The CDR3 spans 11 residues. Germline values: CDR1 DFQATT, CDR2 SNEGSKA (reference sequence). V was shortened by 1 base and J by 2 bases, with 3 bases between the two germline ends.

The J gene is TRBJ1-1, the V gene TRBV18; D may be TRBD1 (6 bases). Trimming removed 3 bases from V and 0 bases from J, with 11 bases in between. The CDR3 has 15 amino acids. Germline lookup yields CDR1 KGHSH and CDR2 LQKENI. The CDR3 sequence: CASSPPQGMNTEAFF. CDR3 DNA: TGTGCCAGCTCACCCCCCCAGGGGATGAACACTGAAGCTTTCTTT.

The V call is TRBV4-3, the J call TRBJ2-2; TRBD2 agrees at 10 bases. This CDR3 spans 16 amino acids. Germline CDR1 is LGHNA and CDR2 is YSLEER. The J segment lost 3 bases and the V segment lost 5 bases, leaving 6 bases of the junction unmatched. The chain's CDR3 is CASSSSGGPDTGELFF. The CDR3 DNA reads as TGCGCCAGCAGCTCTAGCGGGGGCCCGGACACCGGGGAGCTGTTTTTT.

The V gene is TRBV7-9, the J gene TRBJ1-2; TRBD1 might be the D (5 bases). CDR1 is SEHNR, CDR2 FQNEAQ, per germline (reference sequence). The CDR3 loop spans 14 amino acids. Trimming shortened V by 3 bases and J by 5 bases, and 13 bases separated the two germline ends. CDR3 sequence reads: CASSFEGGGYGYTF. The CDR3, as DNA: TGTGCCAGCAGCTTTGAGGGCGGGGGGTATGGCTACACCTTC.

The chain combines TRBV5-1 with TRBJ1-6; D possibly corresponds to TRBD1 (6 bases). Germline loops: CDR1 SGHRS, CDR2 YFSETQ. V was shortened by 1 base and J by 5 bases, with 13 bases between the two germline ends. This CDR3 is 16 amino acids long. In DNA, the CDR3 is TGCGCCAGCAGCTTGACAGGGCCCGTCCATAATTCACCCCTCCACTTT. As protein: CASSLTGPVHNSPLHF. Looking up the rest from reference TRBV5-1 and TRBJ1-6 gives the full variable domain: KAGVTQTPRYLIKTRGQQVTLSCSPISGHRSVSWYQQTPGQGLQFLFEYFSETQRNKGNFPGRFSGRQFSNSRSEMNVSTLELGDSALYLCASSLTGPVHNSPLHFGNGTRLTVT.

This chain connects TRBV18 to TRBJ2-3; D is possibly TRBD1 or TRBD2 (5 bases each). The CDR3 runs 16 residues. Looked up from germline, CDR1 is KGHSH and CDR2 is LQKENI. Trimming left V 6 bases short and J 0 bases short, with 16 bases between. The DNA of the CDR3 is TGTGCCAGCTCCAAAGGTTGGGACCCTAGCACAGATACGCAGTATTTT. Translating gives CASSKGWDPSTDTQYF.

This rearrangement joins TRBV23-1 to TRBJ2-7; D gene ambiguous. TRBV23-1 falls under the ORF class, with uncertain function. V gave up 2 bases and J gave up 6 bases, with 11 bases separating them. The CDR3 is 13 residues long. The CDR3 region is CASSQITRAEQYF. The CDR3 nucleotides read TGCGCCAGCAGTCAAATTACTCGGGCCGAGCAGTACTTC.

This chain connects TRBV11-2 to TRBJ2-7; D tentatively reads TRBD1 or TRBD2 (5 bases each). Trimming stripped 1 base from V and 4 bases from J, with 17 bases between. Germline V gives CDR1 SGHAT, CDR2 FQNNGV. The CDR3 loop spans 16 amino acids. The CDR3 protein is CASSLVMGVALYEQYF. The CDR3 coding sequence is TGTGCCAGCAGCTTAGTTATGGGGGTCGCCCTTTACGAGCAGTACTTC.

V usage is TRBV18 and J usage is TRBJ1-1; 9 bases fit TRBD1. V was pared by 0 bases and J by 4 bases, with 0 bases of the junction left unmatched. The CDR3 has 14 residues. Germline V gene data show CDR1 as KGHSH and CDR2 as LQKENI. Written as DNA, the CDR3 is TGTGCCAGCTCACCACCGGGACAGGGCACTGAAGCTTTCTTT. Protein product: CASSPPGQGTEAFF.